A selection of T cell receptor beta chains follows, all from one sample in a study of stem cell transplantation in POMP-related autoinflammatory disease. Profiled with immunoSEQ multiplex PCR; TCRdb holds only in-frame clones, not every one. This table has 2,000 to 2,500 clones, roughly 87% appearing once. Sequencing used Tregs from PBMCs, obtained after stem cell transplantation. The receptors originated from a human patient with POMP-related autoinflammation and immune dysregulation (PRAID). The T cells may partly be graft donor cells. Both conserved end residues are part of each CDR3. D genes are given only for firm matches. Clone sizes are given selectively: once, few, many, or a class where the clone is expanded.

cdr3_nt cdr3_aa clone_size j_call v_call d_call
TGCGCCAGCAGCTTGGCCGGGCCACGCACAGATACGCAGTATTTT CASSLAGPRTDTQYF NA TRBJ2-3 TRBV5-1 NA
TGTGCCAGCTCACCACCTATCGCACAGGGGGCAGTAGGCTACACCTTC CASSPPIAQGAVGYTF NA TRBJ1-2 TRBV18 TRBD1
TGTGCCAGCAGTGAGTGGACAGGGAACACTGAAGCTTTCTTT CASSEWTGNTEAFF NA TRBJ1-1 TRBV2 TRBD1
TGCGCCAGCAGCTTGGCGGGGGGCAGAGGCTATGGCTACACCTTC CASSLAGGRGYGYTF NA TRBJ1-2 TRBV5-1 NA
TGTGCCAGCCGGGGGCCTAATGAAAAACTGTTTTTT CASRGPNEKLFF NA TRBJ1-4 TRBV6-5 NA
TGCGCCAGCAAAGCAGGGTCATCCGATGAAAAACTGTTTTTT CASKAGSSDEKLFF few TRBJ1-4 TRBV5-1 NA
TGCGCCAGCAGCTTCAACAGGGGGAACACTGAAGCTTTCTTT CASSFNRGNTEAFF NA TRBJ1-1 TRBV5-1 TRBD1
TGTGCCAGCAGTTTATCCCCCCCAGGGGGGGCGCGGACCGGGGAGCTGTTTTTT CASSLSPPGGARTGELFF NA TRBJ2-2 TRBV28 NA
TGCGCCAGCAGCCGCACTAGCGGGGGCTACAATGAGCAGTTCTTC CASSRTSGGYNEQFF NA TRBJ2-1 TRBV5-1 TRBD2
TGTGCCAGTATTTCAGCTTTGCGGAGGAACACTGAAGCTTTCTTT CASISALRRNTEAFF NA TRBJ1-1 TRBV19 NA
TGTGCCAGCAGCTCGCAGGGGCAGTATAATTCACCCCTCCACTTT CASSSQGQYNSPLHF NA TRBJ1-6 TRBV9 NA
TGTGCCAGCAGTGGAAGCGAGAGCTCCTACAATGAGCAGTTCTTC CASSGSESSYNEQFF NA TRBJ2-1 TRBV27 NA
TGTGCCAGCAGGGCAGGGGGGATTTCAGATACGCAGTATTTT CASRAGGISDTQYF NA TRBJ2-3 TRBV6-5 NA
TGTGCCAGCAGCAGTCGGGCCAACGTCCTGACTTTC CASSSRANVLTF once TRBJ2-6 TRBV7-9 NA
TGTGCCAGCAGCAGACAGGGTACTAATGAAAAACTGTTTTTT CASSRQGTNEKLFF once TRBJ1-4 TRBV7-9 TRBD1
TGTGCCAGCAGCCTCCGGGACACGGTTACACCCCTCCACTTT CASSLRDTVTPLHF NA TRBJ1-6 TRBV5-5 NA
TGTGCCAGCAGCCCTACGTTTACTCGGTACAGCTATGGCTACACCTTC CASSPTFTRYSYGYTF NA TRBJ1-2 TRBV3-1/TRBV3-2 NA
TGCGCCAGCAGTTGGGGGGGACTAGCGGGAACCTACAATGAGCAGTTCTTC CASSWGGLAGTYNEQFF NA TRBJ2-1 TRBV5-1 TRBD2